Listed below are T cell receptor beta chains from one sample, sequenced in a study of CD8 T cells in ankylosing spondylitis. TCRdb re-called the 5' RACE reads through MiXCR, storing one row per CDR3 protein. The data show 200,000 to 300,000 distinct CDR3 sequences, over 9.5% seen once. The sample consisted of blood, either unsorted or a sorted T cell fraction (not recorded which). The receptors originated from a male donor with ankylosing spondylitis or in good health (not recorded which). Each CDR3 is given with its conserved first and last residue. A D gene is named only where the DNA matches it firmly. Rows give clone size only sometimes, using once, few, many, or a class for an expanded clone.

CDR3 DNA: TGCAGCGTAGAAAGGGACAGGGAAAAGACCCAGTACTTC
CDR3 protein: CSVERDREKTQYF
CDR3 length: 13
D gene: TRBD1
V gene: TRBV29-1
J gene: TRBJ2-5
clone size: many

CDR3 DNA: TGCGCCAGCAGCTTGGAAGGCAGGGGGGGTCAAGAGACCCAGTACTTC
CDR3 protein: CASSLEGRGGQETQYF
CDR3 length: 16
D gene: -
V gene: TRBV5-1
J gene: TRBJ2-5
clone size: many

CDR3 DNA: TGTGCCAGCTCACCCACGTCTGGAAACACCATATATTTT
CDR3 protein: CASSPTSGNTIYF
CDR3 length: 13
D gene: -
V gene: TRBV18
J gene: TRBJ1-3
clone size: many

CDR3 DNA: TGTGCCTGGACCCCTCCTGGGACCTTCTCGAGGACTGAAGCTTTCTTT
CDR3 protein: CAWTPPGTFSRTEAFF
CDR3 length: 16
D gene: -
V gene: TRBV30
J gene: TRBJ1-1
clone size: few

CDR3 DNA: TGCAGTGCTAGAGATCAAGCGGGGGGGCCCTACGAGCAGTACTTC
CDR3 protein: CSARDQAGGPYEQYF
CDR3 length: 15
D gene: TRBD2
V gene: TRBV20-1
J gene: TRBJ2-7
clone size: many

CDR3 DNA: TGTGCCAGCAGCTTCTCGGGGGATAACTACAATGAGCAGTTCTTC
CDR3 protein: CASSFSGDNYNEQFF
CDR3 length: 15
D gene: -
V gene: TRBV11-3
J gene: TRBJ2-1
clone size: -

CDR3 DNA: TGCGCCAGCAGCCAAACATTCTCTGGGGCCAACGTCCTGACTTTC
CDR3 protein: CASSQTFSGANVLTF
CDR3 length: 15
D gene: -
V gene: TRBV4-1
J gene: TRBJ2-6
clone size: many

CDR3 DNA: TGTGCCAGCAGACGGACAGCTCGTGGAGAGACCCAGTACTTC
CDR3 protein: CASRRTARGETQYF
CDR3 length: 14
D gene: -
V gene: TRBV6-1
J gene: TRBJ2-5
clone size: -

CDR3 DNA: TGTGCCAGCAGTCATCCAGGGAACGGGCGCAAGGAGACCCAGTACTTC
CDR3 protein: CASSHPGNGRKETQYF
CDR3 length: 16
D gene: -
V gene: TRBV12-3/TRBV12-4
J gene: TRBJ2-5
clone size: many

CDR3 DNA: TGTGCCAGCAGTTTTCAAACGGGGAACACTGAAGCTTTCTTT
CDR3 protein: CASSFQTGNTEAFF
CDR3 length: 14
D gene: -
V gene: TRBV3-1
J gene: TRBJ1-1
clone size: many

CDR3 DNA: TGTGCCAGCAGCAAACCACTCGACAGGCCCCCCTACGAGCAGTACTTC
CDR3 protein: CASSKPLDRPPYEQYF
CDR3 length: 16
D gene: -
V gene: TRBV21-1
J gene: TRBJ2-7
clone size: few

CDR3 DNA: TGTGCCACCAGCAGAGGAGAGTCCCCATTCTACGAGCAGTACTTC
CDR3 protein: CATSRGESPFYEQYF
CDR3 length: 15
D gene: -
V gene: TRBV15
J gene: TRBJ2-7
clone size: many

CDR3 DNA: TGCAGTGCCCTCGTGGGGGGCAGTCAGTATGGCTACACCTTC
CDR3 protein: CSALVGGSQYGYTF
CDR3 length: 14
D gene: -
V gene: TRBV20-1
J gene: TRBJ1-2
clone size: -

CDR3 DNA: TGCAGTGCTATCGACAGGGTCTGGTCCTACGAGCAGTACTTC
CDR3 protein: CSAIDRVWSYEQYF
CDR3 length: 14
D gene: TRBD1
V gene: TRBV20-1
J gene: TRBJ2-7
clone size: many

CDR3 DNA: TGTGCCAGTGGACGACAATGGGACACTGAAGCTTTCTTT
CDR3 protein: CASGRQWDTEAFF
CDR3 length: 13
D gene: -
V gene: TRBV19
J gene: TRBJ1-1
clone size: many

CDR3 DNA: TGTGCCAGCAGCCCGGGACAGCCTCCCTACAATGAGCAGTTCTTC
CDR3 protein: CASSPGQPPYNEQFF
CDR3 length: 15
D gene: TRBD1
V gene: TRBV6-1
J gene: TRBJ2-1
clone size: many

CDR3 DNA: TGCGCCAGCAGCCAAGAGGCCCTCGTGGGGGGAGGAAAGACCCAGTACTTC
CDR3 protein: CASSQEALVGGGKTQYF
CDR3 length: 17
D gene: -
V gene: TRBV4-1
J gene: TRBJ2-5
clone size: few

CDR3 DNA: TGCAGTACTACACCGACCCTTTCGGCGGTCAATGAGCAGTTCTTC
CDR3 protein: CSTTPTLSAVNEQFF
CDR3 length: 15
D gene: -
V gene: TRBV20-1
J gene: TRBJ2-1
clone size: -

CDR3 DNA: TGTGCCAGCAGCGTACAGGCTAGCGGGAGCTACGAGCAGTACTTC
CDR3 protein: CASSVQASGSYEQYF
CDR3 length: 15
D gene: TRBD2
V gene: TRBV9
J gene: TRBJ2-7
clone size: many

CDR3 DNA: TGTGCCAGCAGCTTAGCTGGCGGTTCAGGAGAAGCTTTCTTT
CDR3 protein: CASSLAGGSGEAFF
CDR3 length: 14
D gene: -
V gene: TRBV7-2
J gene: TRBJ1-1
clone size: -

CDR3 DNA: TGTGCCAGACAACAGGGGAGAAACAATGAGCAGTTCTTC
CDR3 protein: CARQQGRNNEQFF
CDR3 length: 13
D gene: TRBD1
V gene: TRBV6-4
J gene: TRBJ2-1
clone size: -

CDR3 DNA: TGTGCCACCAGCAGAGATAGGGGGCAGAATTCACCCCTCCACTTT
CDR3 protein: CATSRDRGQNSPLHF
CDR3 length: 15
D gene: TRBD1
V gene: TRBV15
J gene: TRBJ1-6
clone size: many

CDR3 DNA: TGTGCCAGCAGCTTAGACCCCCGTCAGCCCCAGCATTTT
CDR3 protein: CASSLDPRQPQHF
CDR3 length: 13
D gene: -
V gene: TRBV7-2
J gene: TRBJ1-5
clone size: few

CDR3 DNA: TGTGCCAGCAGCGCGGGACGGGGTAGCGACGAGCAGTACTTC
CDR3 protein: CASSAGRGSDEQYF
CDR3 length: 14
D gene: -
V gene: TRBV7-9
J gene: TRBJ2-7
clone size: many

CDR3 DNA: TGCAGTACCCGCCCGGCGGGAGGAGGCAATGAGCAGTTCTTC
CDR3 protein: CSTRPAGGGNEQFF
CDR3 length: 14
D gene: TRBD2
V gene: TRBV20-1
J gene: TRBJ2-1
clone size: many

CDR3 DNA: TGTGCCAGCAGCCAAGATGCCTTTTACAATGAGCAGTTCTTC
CDR3 protein: CASSQDAFYNEQFF
CDR3 length: 14
D gene: -
V gene: TRBV3-1
J gene: TRBJ2-1
clone size: many

CDR3 DNA: TGCAGTGCTCCCTGGGCGACTAGCGGCACAGATACGCAGTATTTT
CDR3 protein: CSAPWATSGTDTQYF
CDR3 length: 15
D gene: TRBD2
V gene: TRBV20-1
J gene: TRBJ2-3
clone size: many

CDR3 DNA: TGCAGTGCTAGCGGGAGGGCCTCCTACGAGCAGTACTTC
CDR3 protein: CSASGRASYEQYF
CDR3 length: 13
D gene: TRBD2
V gene: TRBV20-1
J gene: TRBJ2-7
clone size: many

CDR3 DNA: TGCGCCAGCAGCTTGGCCGACACCGGGGAGCTGTTTTTT
CDR3 protein: CASSLADTGELFF
CDR3 length: 13
D gene: -
V gene: TRBV5-1
J gene: TRBJ2-2
clone size: many

CDR3 DNA: TGTGCCAGCAGCTGGACAGGGGGTAGCTCCTACGAGCAGTACTTC
CDR3 protein: CASSWTGGSSYEQYF
CDR3 length: 15
D gene: TRBD1
V gene: TRBV13
J gene: TRBJ2-7
clone size: many

CDR3 DNA: TGTGCCAGCAGCTTAGGTGGGACAGCTAACTATGGCTACACCTTC
CDR3 protein: CASSLGGTANYGYTF
CDR3 length: 15
D gene: TRBD1
V gene: TRBV7-2
J gene: TRBJ1-2
clone size: many

CDR3 DNA: TGCGCCAGCAGCTTGGGACTACGCGATTTGTACGAGCAGTACTTC
CDR3 protein: CASSLGLRDLYEQYF
CDR3 length: 15
D gene: -
V gene: TRBV5-1
J gene: TRBJ2-7
clone size: many

CDR3 DNA: TGCAGTGCTGGGGGACTAGCGGGAGACACTGAGCAGTTCTTC
CDR3 protein: CSAGGLAGDTEQFF
CDR3 length: 14
D gene: TRBD2
V gene: TRBV20-1
J gene: TRBJ2-1
clone size: few

CDR3 DNA: TGTGCCAGCAGCGCCACCCAGGTTTTGGGTTACTATGGCTACACCTTC
CDR3 protein: CASSATQVLGYYGYTF
CDR3 length: 16
D gene: -
V gene: TRBV5-6
J gene: TRBJ1-2
clone size: many

CDR3 DNA: TGCAGCGCCAAAGGACCCGAGCAGTTCTTC
CDR3 protein: CSAKGPEQFF
CDR3 length: 10
D gene: -
V gene: TRBV29-1
J gene: TRBJ2-1
clone size: -